This T cell receptor beta chain was sequenced during a study of human T cells and chemical hapten exposure. About the research overall: Sensitization used 2% DPC on 2 cm by 2 cm upper inner arm skin. Overall study findings and caveats: Sensitization with DPC brought no change to TCRs above 1 in 1000 in frequency. Alopecia affected the donors, so their immune response may differ from healthy people's.

Documented time point: patch test 1, 2 weeks after DPC sensitization. The treatment is: therapeutic diphenylcyclopropenone sensitization with weekly scalp DPC. Single cDNA molecules in the library carried unique molecular identifiers attached during preparation. TCRdb processed the RACE reads anew with MiXCR; each CDR3 protein has one entry. The sample records 85,000 to 100,000 distinct CDR3 sequences, roughly 12% being singletons. This clonotype was recorded at least ten times. Antigen unknown. The sequenced sample was whole blood, obtained in connection with sensitization to the hapten diphenylcyclopropenone (DPC). The source of this sequence is a woman between 40 and 50 years old with alopecia areata. Some clones in this sample may be carry-over from other donors' samples.

In nucleotides, the CDR3 is TGTGCCAGCAGCTTAGGCTTTAGGGTGAACACTGAAGCTTTCTTT. Translating it yields CASSLGFRVNTEAFF. This chain uses TRBV7-9 with TRBJ1-1, with D unresolved. V lost 1 base to trimming and J lost 0 bases, with 9 bases between them. This CDR3 is built from 15 residues. Germline loops: CDR1 SEHNR, CDR2 FQNEAQ (reference sequence).